A selection of T cell receptor beta chains follows, all from one sample in a study of identifying expanded T cells in peripheral blood. The assay was immunoSEQ multiplex PCR, and TCRdb's table has in-frame clones only and misses some. This repertoire shows about 81,000 clones, 84% found once; its top ten account for about 20%. Sequenced sample: blood. Receptor source: a person between 18 and 75 years old in good health. The CDR3 runs from the conserved cysteine through the conserved F or W. The D gene is left open where the match is weak. Clone size is shown for a subset of rows, as once, few, many or a class of expanded clone.

abundance	d_gene	v_gene	j_gene	CDR3aa	CDR3nt
once	NA	TRBV29-1	TRBJ1-2	CSVGTDYYGYTF	TGCAGCGTGGGGACGGACTACTATGGCTACACCTTC
NA	NA	TRBV6-6	TRBJ1-5	CASSFGENQPQHF	TGTGCCAGCAGTTTTGGGGAGAATCAGCCCCAGCATTTT
NA	NA	TRBV2	TRBJ2-1	CASSGLDYNEQFF	TGTGCCAGCAGTGGACTAGACTACAATGAGCAGTTCTTC
NA	NA	TRBV6-4	TRBJ1-1	CASSENGHTEAFF	TGTGCCAGCAGTGAAAACGGACACACTGAAGCTTTCTTT
NA	TRBD2	TRBV6-4	TRBJ2-1	CASSVTSGSEQFF	TGTGCCAGCAGTGTAACTAGCGGGAGTGAGCAGTTCTTC
NA	NA	TRBV6-1	TRBJ1-5	CASSQGNRGADQPQHF	TGTGCCAGCAGTCAAGGGAATCGGGGGGCGGATCAGCCCCAGCATTTT
NA	NA	TRBV25-1	TRBJ1-2	CASSEYGAQGYTF	TGTGCCAGCAGTGAATACGGGGCACAAGGCTACACCTTC
NA	NA	TRBV6-6	TRBJ2-1	CASSYAPNEQFF	TGTGCCAGCAGTTATGCACCTAATGAGCAGTTCTTC
NA	NA	TRBV4-2	TRBJ1-2	CASSQDHVGGSTGGYTF	TGTGCCAGCAGCCAAGATCATGTGGGAGGGTCCACGGGCGGCTACACCTTC
NA	NA	TRBV6-4	TRBJ1-4	CASAFPQGEGRATNEKLFF	TGTGCCAGCGCGTTTCCACAGGGTGAGGGTCGAGCAACTAATGAAAAACTGTTTTTT
NA	NA	TRBV7-2	TRBJ2-1	CASSAASESPEQFF	TGTGCCAGCAGCGCCGCTAGCGAGTCCCCTGAGCAGTTCTTC
NA	TRBD2	TRBV7-9	TRBJ2-7	CASTSGGAYEQYF	TGTGCCAGCACCTCGGGGGGGGCCTACGAGCAGTACTTC
once	TRBD1	TRBV19	TRBJ2-7	CASSQGTGIHEQYF	TGTGCCAGTAGTCAAGGGACAGGTATCCACGAGCAGTACTTC
NA	TRBD1	TRBV19	TRBJ1-5	CATGQGRDQPQHF	TGTGCCACCGGACAGGGGCGAGATCAGCCCCAGCATTTT
once	NA	TRBV18	TRBJ2-7	CASSPPESYEQYF	TGTGCCAGCTCACCGCCCGAATCCTACGAGCAGTACTTC
once	NA	TRBV27	TRBJ1-2	CASSLSGRGPSRYGYTF	TGTGCCAGCAGTTTATCAGGAAGGGGTCCAAGTCGCTATGGCTACACCTTC
NA	TRBD2	TRBV7-2	TRBJ2-3	CASSLNLAGAGTDTQYF	TGTGCCAGCAGCTTAAATCTAGCGGGAGCGGGGACAGATACGCAGTATTTT
NA	NA	TRBV5-1	TRBJ2-2	CASSLFNINTGELFF	TGCGCCAGCAGCTTGTTTAACATCAACACCGGGGAGCTGTTTTTT
once	NA	TRBV29-1	TRBJ2-1	CSVEGAAGKPNEQFF	TGCAGCGTTGAAGGGGCGGCAGGGAAGCCGAATGAGCAGTTCTTC
few	NA	TRBV25-1	TRBJ2-1	CASSDGPGHNYNEQFF	TGTGCCAGCAGCGACGGCCCGGGACACAACTACAATGAGCAGTTCTTC
NA	TRBD1	TRBV29-1	TRBJ2-1	CSVEPGTGADEQFF	TGCAGCGTGGAGCCCGGGACAGGGGCCGATGAGCAGTTCTTC
NA	TRBD2	TRBV5-1	TRBJ2-3	CASSLEGREEIDTQYF	TGCGCCAGCAGCCTGGAGGGGCGGGAGGAAATAGATACGCAGTATTTT
NA	TRBD2	TRBV27	TRBJ2-7	CASSPGVAGGYEQYF	TGTGCCAGCAGTCCCGGGGTAGCGGGAGGCTACGAGCAGTACTTC
NA	NA	TRBV5-1	TRBJ2-5	CASSLFGSQETQYF	TGCGCCAGCAGCTTGTTCGGGAGTCAAGAGACCCAGTACTTC
few	NA	TRBV28	TRBJ2-7	CASSFPSYEQYF	TGTGCCAGCAGTTTTCCATCCTACGAGCAGTACTTC
NA	NA	TRBV9	TRBJ1-5	CASSVAWDGQPQHF	TGTGCCAGCAGCGTAGCTTGGGACGGTCAGCCCCAGCATTTT
NA	TRBD2	TRBV28	TRBJ2-2	CASSSPGGRDTGELFF	TGTGCCAGCAGTTCCCCGGGCGGGAGGGACACCGGGGAGCTGTTTTTT
NA	TRBD1	TRBV9	TRBJ2-7	CASSVRDRSSYEQYF	TGTGCCAGCAGCGTCCGGGACAGGTCTTCCTACGAGCAGTACTTC
NA	NA	TRBV6-6	TRBJ2-5	CASTGLTRGETQYF	TGTGCCAGCACAGGACTAACGAGGGGAGAGACCCAGTACTTC
NA	NA	TRBV7-9	TRBJ2-1	CASSLGGLSNEQFF	TGTGCCAGCAGCTTAGGAGGGCTCAGCAATGAGCAGTTCTTC
NA	TRBD2	TRBV28	TRBJ2-5	CASSSLAGAGETQYF	TGTGCCAGCAGTTCGCTTGCGGGAGCGGGGGAGACCCAGTACTTC
NA	TRBD2	TRBV6-5	TRBJ2-2	CASLKAGSGELFF	TGTGCCAGCCTTAAAGCGGGAAGCGGGGAGCTGTTTTTT
NA	NA	TRBV5-6	TRBJ1-1	CASRRQSGALDTEAFF	TGTGCCAGCAGACGGCAATCGGGGGCGCTGGACACTGAAGCTTTCTTT
NA	TRBD2	TRBV4-3	TRBJ2-2	CASSQDPAGNTGELFF	TGCGCCAGCAGCCAAGACCCAGCGGGAAACACCGGGGAGCTGTTTTTT
few	NA	TRBV19	TRBJ1-4	CASSIGPPGLKGPNEKLFF	TGTGCCAGTAGTATCGGGCCTCCGGGTCTTAAAGGTCCTAATGAAAAACTGTTTTTT
NA	NA	TRBV21-1	TRBJ2-7	CASSRRANEQYF	TGTGCCAGCAGCAGGCGGGCGAACGAGCAGTACTTC
once	NA	TRBV14	TRBJ2-7	CASSQDLSGREKYF	TGTGCCAGCAGCCAAGATCTTTCAGGCAGAGAAAAGTACTTC
NA	TRBD1	TRBV9	TRBJ1-4	CASSPSTGSNEKLFF	TGTGCCAGCAGCCCGTCGACAGGGAGTAATGAAAAACTGTTTTTT
NA	TRBD2	TRBV5-4	TRBJ2-1	CASSLSGRAYNEQFF	TGTGCCAGCAGCCTAAGCGGGAGGGCCTACAATGAGCAGTTCTTC
NA	TRBD1	TRBV7-9	TRBJ1-2	CASSHTDRESHGYTF	TGTGCCAGCAGCCATACGGACAGGGAGAGTCATGGCTACACCTTC
NA	TRBD2	TRBV18	TRBJ2-3	CASSPSGGTDTQYF	TGTGCCAGCTCACCCAGCGGGGGGACAGATACGCAGTATTTT
NA	TRBD2	TRBV5-1	TRBJ2-7	CASSRTSGRAYEQYF	TGCGCCAGCAGCCGAACTAGCGGGAGGGCCTACGAGCAGTACTTC
NA	TRBD1	TRBV7-3	TRBJ1-3	CASSFGQGHTIYF	TGTGCCAGCAGCTTTGGACAGGGGCACACCATATATTTT
NA	NA	TRBV15	TRBJ1-3	CATSRGDNLLSGNTIYF	TGTGCCACCAGCAGAGGTGATAACCTCTTGTCTGGAAACACCATATATTTT
NA	NA	TRBV30	TRBJ1-5	CAWNRGSNQPQHF	TGTGCCTGGAACCGCGGTAGCAATCAGCCCCAGCATTTT
NA	TRBD2	TRBV7-2	TRBJ2-5	CASSLGLAGKETQYF	TGTGCCAGCAGCCTCGGACTAGCGGGGAAAGAGACCCAGTACTTC
NA	TRBD2	TRBV25-1	TRBJ2-7	CASSEVGQASGSGEQYF	TGTGCCAGCAGTGAAGTCGGGCAGGCTAGCGGGAGTGGCGAGCAGTACTTC
NA	NA	TRBV29-1	TRBJ1-2	CSVEMGGYGYTF	TGCAGCGTTGAAATGGGCGGATATGGCTACACCTTC
NA	TRBD1	TRBV7-3	TRBJ1-2	CASTTGQEGIYGYTF	TGTGCCAGCACCACTGGACAGGAGGGGATCTATGGCTACACCTTC
NA	TRBD1	TRBV28	TRBJ1-4	CASSILTGGNEKLFF	TGTGCCAGCAGTATCCTGACAGGGGGGAATGAAAAACTGTTTTTT
few	TRBD1	TRBV28	TRBJ1-5	CASSHDREVGNQPQHF	TGTGCCAGCAGCCATGACAGGGAGGTCGGCAATCAGCCCCAGCATTTT
NA	NA	TRBV7-2	TRBJ1-1	CASSLLQRIATNTEAFF	TGTGCCAGCAGCTTACTACAGCGGATCGCGACGAACACTGAAGCTTTCTTT
NA	NA	TRBV25-1	TRBJ2-2	CATEGRPGELFF	TGTGCCACGGAGGGAAGGCCCGGGGAGCTGTTTTTT
NA	TRBD1	TRBV6-5	TRBJ2-7	CASSYGTGPTYEQYF	TGTGCCAGCAGTTACGGGACAGGGCCCACCTACGAGCAGTACTTC
NA	TRBD2	TRBV28	TRBJ2-7	CASSLSSPGLAGGYEQYF	TGTGCCAGCAGTTTGTCGAGTCCGGGACTAGCGGGAGGCTACGAGCAGTACTTC
NA	NA	TRBV15	TRBJ1-2	CATSRDDIRYGYTF	TGTGCCACCAGCAGAGATGATATCAGATATGGCTACACCTTC
once	TRBD1	TRBV11-3	TRBJ2-2	CASSLGTANTGELFF	TGTGCCAGCAGCCTTGGGACAGCGAACACCGGGGAGCTGTTTTTT
NA	NA	TRBV7-8	TRBJ2-1	CASSPGGYNEQFF	TGTGCCAGCAGCCCCGGCGGCTACAATGAGCAGTTCTTC
NA	NA	TRBV28	TRBJ2-7	CASSVVGRFRDYEQYF	TGTGCCAGCAGTGTTGTTGGGAGGTTCAGGGACTACGAGCAGTACTTC